This T cell receptor beta chain came from a study of cytomegalovirus exposure and HLA in healthy donors. Study conclusions and caveats: Later analysis demonstrated an association between a missense DCLRE1C variant and TCR beta V- and J-gene trimming. Fewer N-insertions than the approximately 700-donor mean were reportedly shown by an Asian-associated ancestry cluster in a later analysis. In a later analysis, across HLA loci, associated TCR counts were highest for DRB1, lowest for HLA-C. A few of the chains that were CMV-associated were confirmed in vitro to be specific for CMV antigens.

In the PCR, 60 Vbeta and 13 Jbeta primers were used. The assay was immunoSEQ multiplex PCR, and TCRdb's table has in-frame clones only and misses some. The table includes about 160,000 clones, roughly 80% detected once. The CDR3 loop spans 15 amino acids. The germline V gene has CDR1 SGHRS and CDR2 YFSETQ. V dropped 3 bases and J dropped 5; count of bases not matched to a gene: 8. For this clone: Its antigen is not known.

The origin of this receptor is a woman aged 45-65 years in good health and CMV-seronegative. The sample consisted of PBMCs. V gene TRBV5-1 combines with J gene TRBJ2-3, with TRBD1 matching over 8 bases. The CDR3 loop reads CASSSQGADVDTQYF. In nucleotides, the CDR3 is TGCGCCAGCAGCTCGCAGGGGGCTGATGTAGATACGCAGTATTTT.